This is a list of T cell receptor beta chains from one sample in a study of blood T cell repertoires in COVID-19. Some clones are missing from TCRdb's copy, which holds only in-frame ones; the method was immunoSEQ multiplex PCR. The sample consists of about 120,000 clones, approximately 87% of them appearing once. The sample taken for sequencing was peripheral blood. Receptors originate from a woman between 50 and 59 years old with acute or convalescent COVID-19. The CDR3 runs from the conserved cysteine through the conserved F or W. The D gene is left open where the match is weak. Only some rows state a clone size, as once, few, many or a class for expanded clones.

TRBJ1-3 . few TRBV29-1 CSVEGTARSGNTIYF TGCAGCGTTGAAGGGACAGCGCGCTCTGGAAACACCATATATTTT
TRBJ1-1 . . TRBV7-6 CASSLQGRTFF TGTGCCAGCAGCTTACAGGGGCGGACTTTCTTT
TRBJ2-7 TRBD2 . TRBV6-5 CASSLPGGGPEQYF TGTGCCAGCAGTTTACCCGGGGGGGGGCCCGAGCAGTACTTC
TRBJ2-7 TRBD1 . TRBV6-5 CASSYSGQGGYEQYF TGTGCCAGCAGTTACTCGGGACAGGGGGGCTACGAGCAGTACTTC
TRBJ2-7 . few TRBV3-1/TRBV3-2 CASSQGGGNEQYF TGTGCCAGCAGCCAAGGCGGGGGCAACGAGCAGTACTTC
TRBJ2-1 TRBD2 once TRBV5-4 CASSFTGLADLNEQFF TGTGCCAGCAGCTTTACTGGACTAGCGGACCTCAATGAGCAGTTCTTC
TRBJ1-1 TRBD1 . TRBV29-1 CSAGDRAGTEAFF TGCAGCGCCGGAGACAGGGCCGGGACTGAAGCTTTCTTT
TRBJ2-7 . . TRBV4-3 CASSQDTGWLYEQYF TGCGCCAGCAGCCAAGACACGGGGTGGCTTTACGAGCAGTACTTC
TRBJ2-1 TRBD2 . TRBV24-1 CATSEGRASGGALVSDEQFF TGTGCCACCAGTGAGGGCAGGGCTAGCGGGGGGGCCCTGGTTAGCGATGAGCAGTTCTTC
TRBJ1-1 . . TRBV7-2 CASSFGAGANTEAFF TGTGCCAGCAGCTTTGGGGCAGGGGCGAACACTGAAGCTTTCTTT
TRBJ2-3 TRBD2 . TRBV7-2 CASSPLGLAVTDTQYF TGTGCCAGCAGCCCGCTGGGACTAGCGGTCACAGATACGCAGTATTTT
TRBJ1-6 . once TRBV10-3 CAISDRSNYNSPLHF TGTGCCATCAGTGACAGGTCGAACTATAATTCACCCCTCCACTTT
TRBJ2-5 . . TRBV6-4 CASSDDAAQETQYF TGTGCCAGCAGTGACGACGCGGCCCAAGAGACCCAGTACTTC
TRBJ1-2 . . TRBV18 CASSPWTAYGYTF TGTGCCAGCTCACCGTGGACAGCCTATGGCTACACCTTC
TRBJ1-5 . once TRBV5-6 CASNVQGYQPQHF TGTGCCAGCAACGTACAGGGTTATCAGCCCCAGCATTTT
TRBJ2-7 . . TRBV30 CAWTDKFYEQYF TGTGCCTGGACAGACAAATTCTACGAGCAGTACTTC
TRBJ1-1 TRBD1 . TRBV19 CASSAQGANTEAFF TGTGCCAGTAGCGCCCAGGGGGCTAACACTGAAGCTTTCTTT
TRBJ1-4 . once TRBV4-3 CASSQVLAGNEKLFF TGCGCCAGCAGCCAAGTCCTCGCGGGGAATGAAAAACTGTTTTTT
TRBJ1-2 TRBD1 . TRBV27 CASSLNQGASGYTF TGTGCCAGCAGTTTAAATCAGGGGGCGAGTGGCTACACCTTC
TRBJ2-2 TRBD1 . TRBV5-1 CASSLKRQGNTGELFF TGCGCCAGCAGCTTGAAGAGACAGGGGAACACCGGGGAGCTGTTTTTT
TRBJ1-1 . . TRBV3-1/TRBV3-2 CASSRGRTEAFF TGTGCCAGCAGCCGAGGGAGGACTGAAGCTTTCTTT
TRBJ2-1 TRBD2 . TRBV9 CASSGTSVDEQFF TGTGCCAGCAGCGGGACTAGCGTGGATGAGCAGTTCTTC
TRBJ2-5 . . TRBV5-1 CASSLIDRPETQYF TGCGCCAGCAGCTTGATCGACAGACCAGAGACCCAGTACTTC
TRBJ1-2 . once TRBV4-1 CASSQDPRVSGYTF TGCGCCAGCAGCCAAGACCCCAGGGTAAGCGGCTACACCTTC
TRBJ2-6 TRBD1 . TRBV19 CASSPQGYGANVLTF TGTGCCAGTAGTCCACAGGGGTACGGGGCCAACGTCCTGACTTTC
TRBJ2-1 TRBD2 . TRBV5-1 CASSLSGEYNEQFF TGCGCCAGCAGCTTGAGCGGGGAGTACAATGAGCAGTTCTTC
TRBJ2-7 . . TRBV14 CASSQGRGFEQYF TGTGCCAGCAGCCAAGGCCGGGGTTTCGAGCAGTACTTC
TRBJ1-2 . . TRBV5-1 CASTPGLSSHYGYTF TGCGCCAGCACCCCGGGACTTTCTAGCCACTATGGCTACACCTTC
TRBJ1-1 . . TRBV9 CASSAQGSVLGDTEAFF TGTGCCAGCAGCGCCCAGGGGAGTGTGTTAGGGGACACTGAAGCTTTCTTT
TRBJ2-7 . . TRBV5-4 CASSLDPGTRNEQYF TGTGCCAGCAGCTTGGATCCCGGGACAAGGAACGAGCAGTACTTC
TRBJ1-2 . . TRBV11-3 CASTGGGSDYGYTF TGTGCCAGCACCGGGGGGGGGAGCGACTATGGCTACACCTTC
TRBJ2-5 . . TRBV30 CAWTGSGETQYF TGTGCCTGGACAGGGTCGGGAGAGACCCAGTACTTC
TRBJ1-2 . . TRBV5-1 CASSETANYGYTF TGCGCCAGCAGCGAGACAGCTAACTATGGCTACACCTTC
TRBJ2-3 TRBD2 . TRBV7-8 CASKLSSGSLSGADTQYF TGTGCCAGCAAACTCTCTAGCGGGAGTCTCTCGGGGGCAGATACGCAGTATTTT
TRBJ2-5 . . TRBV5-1 CASSLGPRGETQYF TGCGCCAGCAGCTTGGGGCCAAGGGGGGAGACCCAGTACTTC
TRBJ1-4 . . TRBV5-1 CASSHRDTNATNEKLFF TGCGCCAGCAGCCACCGGGACACCAATGCAACTAATGAAAAACTGTTTTTT
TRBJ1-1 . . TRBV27 CASKGGMNTEAFF TGTGCCAGCAAGGGAGGCATGAACACTGAAGCTTTCTTT
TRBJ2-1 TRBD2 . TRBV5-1 CASSGTSGTEQFF TGCGCCAGTAGTGGGACTAGCGGGACTGAGCAGTTCTTC
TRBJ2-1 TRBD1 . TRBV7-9 CASSSLRGLSNEQFF TGTGCCAGCAGCTCCCTCAGGGGGCTGAGCAATGAGCAGTTCTTC
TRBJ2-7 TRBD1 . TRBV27 CASRNPGTGYEQYF TGTGCCAGCAGGAACCCGGGGACAGGCTACGAGCAGTACTTC
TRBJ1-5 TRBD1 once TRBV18 CASRDRDGQPQHF TGTGCCAGTCGGGACAGGGATGGGCAGCCCCAGCATTTT
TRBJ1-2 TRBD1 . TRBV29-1 CSVVIMGQGRDGYTF TGCAGCGTTGTCATTATGGGACAGGGAAGGGATGGCTACACCTTC
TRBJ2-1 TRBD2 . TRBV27 CASSLGEGYEQFF TGTGCCAGCAGTTTGGGGGAGGGTTATGAGCAGTTCTTC
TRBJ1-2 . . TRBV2 CASSENREYGYTF TGTGCCAGCAGTGAGAACAGGGAGTATGGCTACACCTTC